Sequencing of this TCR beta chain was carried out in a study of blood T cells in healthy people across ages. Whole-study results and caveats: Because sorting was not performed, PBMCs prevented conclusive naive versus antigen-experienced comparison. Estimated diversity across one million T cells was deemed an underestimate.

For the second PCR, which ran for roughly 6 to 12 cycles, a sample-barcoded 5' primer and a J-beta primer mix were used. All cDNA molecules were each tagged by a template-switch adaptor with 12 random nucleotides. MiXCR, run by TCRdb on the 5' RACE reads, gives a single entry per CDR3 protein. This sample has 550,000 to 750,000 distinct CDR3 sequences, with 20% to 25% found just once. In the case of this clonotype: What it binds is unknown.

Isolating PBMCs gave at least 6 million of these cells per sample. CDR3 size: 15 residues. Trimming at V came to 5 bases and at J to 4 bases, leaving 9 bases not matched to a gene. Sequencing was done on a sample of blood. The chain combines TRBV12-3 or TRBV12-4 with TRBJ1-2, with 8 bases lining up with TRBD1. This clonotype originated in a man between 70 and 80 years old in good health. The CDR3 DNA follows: TGTGCCAGCAGTACGGCAGGGGGCGCGCCCTATGGCTACACCTTC. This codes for CASSTAGGAPYGYTF.